These T cell receptor beta chains were read from a single sample in a study of type 1 regulatory T cells. Each CDR3 protein gets one entry after TCRdb re-called the reads with MiXCR. The profile shows some 60,000 distinct CDR3 sequences, over 50% of them singletons. No antigen is known for these receptors. The sequenced sample was cultured non-Tr1 T cells, either the whole culture or a sorted T cell fraction (not recorded which). These receptor sequences come from a human donor in good health. Both conserved end residues are part of each CDR3. D genes are given only for firm matches. Clone size is given for some rows only: seen once, a few or many times, or a class if the clone is expanded.

v_call,d_call,clone_size,j_call,cdr3_nt,cdr3_aa
TRBV20-1,.,once,TRBJ2-7,TGCAGTGCTAGACGCTCTGTGTACGAGCAGTACTTC,CSARRSVYEQYF
TRBV9,.,medium-sized,TRBJ2-2,TGTGCCAGCAGCGTACAGGGTTACACCGGGGAGCTGTTTTTT,CASSVQGYTGELFF
TRBV19,TRBD2,.,TRBJ2-3,TGTGCCAGTAAAAACGGGAGGGCCGGCACAGATACGCAGTATTTT,CASKNGRAGTDTQYF
TRBV7-2,.,.,TRBJ2-7,TGTGCCAGCAGCTTGGGCGGATCTACCTACGAGCAGTACTTC,CASSLGGSTYEQYF
TRBV4-3,.,.,TRBJ2-5,TGCGCCAGCAGCCAAGCAACAACCCGGGAGACCCAGTACTTC,CASSQATTRETQYF
TRBV7-2,.,.,TRBJ1-2,TGTGCCAGCAGCCGAACCTGGACGGAGGACCACTATGGCTACACCTTC,CASSRTWTEDHYGYTF
TRBV10-3,TRBD2,.,TRBJ2-1,TGTGCCATCAGTGAACCCCCAGGACTAGGGAATGAGCAGTTCTTC,CAISEPPGLGNEQFF
TRBV7-3,TRBD2,.,TRBJ2-7,TGTGCCAGCAGCTTATTGGGGGGACTAGCGGGAACCTACGAGCAGTACTTC,CASSLLGGLAGTYEQYF
TRBV4-1,TRBD2,.,TRBJ2-2,TGCGCCAGCCGGGGGACTAGTACGGCCGGGGAGCTGTTTTTT,CASRGTSTAGELFF
TRBV6-5,.,.,TRBJ2-6,TGTGCCAGCACGGGGCCCGGGGCCAACGTCCTGACTTTC,CASTGPGANVLTF